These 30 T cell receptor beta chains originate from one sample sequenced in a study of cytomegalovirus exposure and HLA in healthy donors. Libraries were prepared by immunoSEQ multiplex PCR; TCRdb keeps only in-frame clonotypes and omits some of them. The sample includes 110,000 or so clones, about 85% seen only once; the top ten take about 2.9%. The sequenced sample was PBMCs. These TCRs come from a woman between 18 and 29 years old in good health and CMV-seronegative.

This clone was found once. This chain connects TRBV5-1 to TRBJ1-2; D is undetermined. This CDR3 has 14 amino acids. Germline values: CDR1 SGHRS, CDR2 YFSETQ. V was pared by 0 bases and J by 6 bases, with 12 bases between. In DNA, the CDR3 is TGCGCCAGCAGCTTGGCGAGGGTGTGGGATGGCTACACCTTC. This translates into CASSLARVWDGYTF.

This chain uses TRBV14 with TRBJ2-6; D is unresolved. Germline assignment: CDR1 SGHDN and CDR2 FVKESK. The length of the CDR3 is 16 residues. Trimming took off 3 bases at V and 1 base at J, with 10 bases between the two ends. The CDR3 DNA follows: TGTGCCAGCAGCCAGTACTGGGCTTCTGGGGCCAACGTCCTGACTTTC. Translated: CASSQYWASGANVLTF.

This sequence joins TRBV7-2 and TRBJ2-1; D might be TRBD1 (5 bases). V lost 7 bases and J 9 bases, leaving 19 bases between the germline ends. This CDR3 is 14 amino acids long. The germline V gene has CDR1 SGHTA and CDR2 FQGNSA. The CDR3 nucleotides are TGTGCCAGCACCTCGTTTCCAAGGGGCGGTGAGCAGTTCTTC. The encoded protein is CASTSFPRGGEQFF.

The CDR3 sequence is CASSSGGLEAFF. In DNA form, the CDR3 reads TGTGCCAGCAGTTCGGGCGGGCTTGAAGCTTTCTTT. The chain is built from TRBV27 and TRBJ1-1; D gene uncertain. With 4 bases removed from V and 7 bases from J, the gap between germline ends came to 10 bases. CDR3 length: 12 amino acids. Germline CDR1 and CDR2: MNHEY and SMNVEV (reference sequence).

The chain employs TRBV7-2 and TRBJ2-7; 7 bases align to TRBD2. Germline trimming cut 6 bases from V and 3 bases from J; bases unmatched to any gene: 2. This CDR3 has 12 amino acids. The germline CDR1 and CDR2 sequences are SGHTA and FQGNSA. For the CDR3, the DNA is TGTGCCAGCAGGGGAGGGATCTACGAGCAGTACTTC. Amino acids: CASRGGIYEQYF. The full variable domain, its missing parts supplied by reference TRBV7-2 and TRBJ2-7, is GAGVSQSPSNKVTEKGKDVELRCDPISGHTALYWYRQSLGQGLEFLIYFQGNSAPDKSGLPSDRFSAERTGGSVSTLTIQRTQQEDSAVYLCASRGGIYEQYFGPGTRLTVT.

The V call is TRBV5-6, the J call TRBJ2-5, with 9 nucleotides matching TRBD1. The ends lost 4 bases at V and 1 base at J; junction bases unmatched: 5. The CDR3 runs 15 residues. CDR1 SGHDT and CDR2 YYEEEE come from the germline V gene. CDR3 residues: CASSADRGFQETQYF. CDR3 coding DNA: TGTGCCAGCAGCGCGGACAGGGGATTCCAAGAGACCCAGTACTTC.

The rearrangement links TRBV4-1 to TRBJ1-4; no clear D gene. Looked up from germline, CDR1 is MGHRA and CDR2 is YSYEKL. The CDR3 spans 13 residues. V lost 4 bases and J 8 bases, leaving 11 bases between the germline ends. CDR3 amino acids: CASSPDWKEKLFF. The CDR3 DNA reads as TGCGCCAGCAGCCCGGACTGGAAAGAAAAACTGTTTTTT.

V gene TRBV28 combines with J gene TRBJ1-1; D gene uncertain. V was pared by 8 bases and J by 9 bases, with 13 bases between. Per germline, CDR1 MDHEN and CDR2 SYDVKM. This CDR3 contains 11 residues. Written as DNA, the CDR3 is TGTGCCAGCGGATTAAACAGACAAGCTTTCTTT. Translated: CASGLNRQAFF.

As DNA, the CDR3 is TGTGCCAGCAAATCATACAGGGTAGCAACAGATACGCAGTATTTT. Protein: CASKSYRVATDTQYF. The rearrangement joins TRBV7-2 to TRBJ2-3; the D gene is possibly TRBD1 (6 bases). This CDR3 comprises 15 residues. Deletions cut 7 bases from V and 3 bases from J, with 17 bases between. CDR1 is SGHTA, CDR2 FQGNSA, per germline.

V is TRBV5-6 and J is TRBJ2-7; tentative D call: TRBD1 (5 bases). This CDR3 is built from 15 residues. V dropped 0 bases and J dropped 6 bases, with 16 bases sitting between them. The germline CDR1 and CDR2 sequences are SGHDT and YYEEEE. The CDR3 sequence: CASSLAGRAVSEQYF. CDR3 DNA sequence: TGTGCCAGCAGCTTGGCGGGCAGGGCCGTCTCCGAGCAGTACTTC.

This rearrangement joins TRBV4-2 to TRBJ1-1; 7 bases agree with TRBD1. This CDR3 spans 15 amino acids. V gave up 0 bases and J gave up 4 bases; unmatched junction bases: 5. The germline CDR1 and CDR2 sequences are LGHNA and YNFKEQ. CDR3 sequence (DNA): TGTGCCAGCAGCCAAGAAGAAGGGGGCGGCACTGAAGCTTTCTTT. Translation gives CASSQEEGGGTEAFF.

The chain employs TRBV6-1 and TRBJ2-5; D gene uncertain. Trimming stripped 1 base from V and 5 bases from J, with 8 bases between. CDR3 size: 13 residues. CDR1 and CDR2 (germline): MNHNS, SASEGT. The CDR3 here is CASSEVTRETQYF. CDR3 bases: TGTGCCAGCAGTGAAGTTACTCGGGAGACCCAGTACTTC.

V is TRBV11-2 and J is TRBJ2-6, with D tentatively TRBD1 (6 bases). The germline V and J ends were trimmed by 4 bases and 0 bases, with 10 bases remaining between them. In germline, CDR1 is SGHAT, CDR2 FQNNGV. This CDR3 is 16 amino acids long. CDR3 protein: CASSSIQGSGANVLTF. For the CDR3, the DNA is TGTGCCAGCAGCTCGATACAGGGCTCTGGGGCCAACGTCCTGACTTTC. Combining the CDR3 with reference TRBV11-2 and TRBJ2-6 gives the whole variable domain EAGVAQSPRYKIIEKRQSVAFWCNPISGHATLYWYQQILGQGPKLLIQFQNNGVVDDSQLPKDRFSAERLKGVDSTLKIQPAKLEDSAVYLCASSSIQGSGANVLTFGAGSRLTVL.

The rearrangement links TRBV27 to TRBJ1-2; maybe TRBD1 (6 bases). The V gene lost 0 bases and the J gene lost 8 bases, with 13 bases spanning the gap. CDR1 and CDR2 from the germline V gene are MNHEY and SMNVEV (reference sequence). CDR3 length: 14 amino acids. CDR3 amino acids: CASSLSIGGGGYTF. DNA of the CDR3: TGTGCCAGCAGTTTATCGATAGGGGGGGGAGGCTACACCTTC.

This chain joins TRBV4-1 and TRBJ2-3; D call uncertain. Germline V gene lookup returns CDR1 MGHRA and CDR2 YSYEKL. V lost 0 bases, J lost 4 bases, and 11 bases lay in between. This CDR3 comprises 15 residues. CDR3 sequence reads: CASSQDGVSADTQYF. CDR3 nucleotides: TGCGCCAGCAGCCAAGATGGCGTAAGCGCAGATACGCAGTATTTT.

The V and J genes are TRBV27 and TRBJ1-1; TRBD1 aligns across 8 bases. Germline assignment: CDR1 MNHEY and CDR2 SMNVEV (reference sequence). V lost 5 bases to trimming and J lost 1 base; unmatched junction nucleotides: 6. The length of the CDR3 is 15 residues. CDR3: CASSPTGTGNTEAFF. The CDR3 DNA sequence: TGTGCCAGCAGTCCTACCGGGACAGGGAACACTGAAGCTTTCTTT.

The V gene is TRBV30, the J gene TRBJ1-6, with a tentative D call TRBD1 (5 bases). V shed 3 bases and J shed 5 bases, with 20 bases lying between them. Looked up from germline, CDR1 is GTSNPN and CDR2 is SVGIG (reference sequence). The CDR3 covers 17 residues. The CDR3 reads CAWSLGLPALNNSPLHF. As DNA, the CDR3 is TGTGCCTGGAGCCTGGGACTTCCAGCTCTTAATAATTCACCCCTCCACTTT.

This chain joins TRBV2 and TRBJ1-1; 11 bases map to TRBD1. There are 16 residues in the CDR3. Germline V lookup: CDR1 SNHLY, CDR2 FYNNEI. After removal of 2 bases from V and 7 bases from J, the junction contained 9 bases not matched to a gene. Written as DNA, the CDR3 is TGTGCCAGCAGTGAACAGGCGGGACAGGGGGTTGTTGAAGCTTTCTTT. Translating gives CASSEQAGQGVVEAFF.

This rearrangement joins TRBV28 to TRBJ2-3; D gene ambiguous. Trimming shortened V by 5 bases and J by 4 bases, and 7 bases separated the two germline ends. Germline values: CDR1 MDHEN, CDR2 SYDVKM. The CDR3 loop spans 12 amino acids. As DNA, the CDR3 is TGTGCCAGCAGTCTTCCGTCAGATACGCAGTATTTT. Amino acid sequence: CASSLPSDTQYF.

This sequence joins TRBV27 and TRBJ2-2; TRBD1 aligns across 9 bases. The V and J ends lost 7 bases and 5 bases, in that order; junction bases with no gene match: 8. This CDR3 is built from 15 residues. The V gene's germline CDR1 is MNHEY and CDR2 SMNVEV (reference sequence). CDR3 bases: TGTGCCAGCACCTCCGGGACAGGGAATACCGGGGAGCTGTTTTTT. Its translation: CASTSGTGNTGELFF.

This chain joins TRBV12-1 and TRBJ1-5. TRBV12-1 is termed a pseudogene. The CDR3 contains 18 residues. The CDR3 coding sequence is TGTGCCAGCAGCTTTAGGTCGGGGAGTATGGGGAGCAATCAGCCCCAGCATTTT. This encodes CASSFRSGSMGSNQPQHF.

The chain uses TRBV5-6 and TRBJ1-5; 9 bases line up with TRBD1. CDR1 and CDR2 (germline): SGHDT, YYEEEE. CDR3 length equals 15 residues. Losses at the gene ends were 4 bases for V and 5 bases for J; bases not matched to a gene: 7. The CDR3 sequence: CASSAGTGNDQPQHF. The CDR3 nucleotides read TGTGCCAGCAGCGCCGGGACAGGGAATGATCAGCCCCAGCATTTT.

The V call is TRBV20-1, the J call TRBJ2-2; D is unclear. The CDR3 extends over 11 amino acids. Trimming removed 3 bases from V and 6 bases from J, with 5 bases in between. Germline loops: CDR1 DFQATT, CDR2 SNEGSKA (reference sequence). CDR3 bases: TGCAGTGCTAGGGCCGCCGGGGAGCTGTTTTTT. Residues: CSARAAGELFF.

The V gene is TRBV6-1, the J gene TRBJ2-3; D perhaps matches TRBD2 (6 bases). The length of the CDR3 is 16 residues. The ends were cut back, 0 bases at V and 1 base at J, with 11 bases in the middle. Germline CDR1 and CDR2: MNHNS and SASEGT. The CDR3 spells CASSEAPIAGTDTQYF. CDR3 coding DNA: TGTGCCAGCAGTGAAGCGCCGATAGCGGGCACAGATACGCAGTATTTT.

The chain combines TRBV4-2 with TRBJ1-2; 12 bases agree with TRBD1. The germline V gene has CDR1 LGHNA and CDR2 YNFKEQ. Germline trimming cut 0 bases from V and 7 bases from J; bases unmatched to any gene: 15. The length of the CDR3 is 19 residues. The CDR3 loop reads CASSQDILWDRGRIGGYTF. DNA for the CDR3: TGTGCCAGCAGCCAAGATATCCTCTGGGACAGGGGGCGCATCGGTGGCTACACCTTC.

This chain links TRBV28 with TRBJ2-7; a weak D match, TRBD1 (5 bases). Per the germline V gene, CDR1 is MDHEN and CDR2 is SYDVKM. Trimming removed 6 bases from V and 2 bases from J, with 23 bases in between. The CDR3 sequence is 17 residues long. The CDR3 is CASSRTLGLLLTYEQYF. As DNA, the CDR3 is TGTGCCAGCAGCCGAACACTGGGGCTTTTATTAACCTACGAGCAGTACTTC. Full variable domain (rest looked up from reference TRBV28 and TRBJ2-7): DVKVTQSSRYLVKRTGEKVFLECVQDMDHENMFWYRQDPGLGLRLIYFSYDVKMKEKGDIPEGYSVSREKKERFSLILESASTNQTSMYLCASSRTLGLLLTYEQYFGPGTRLTVT.

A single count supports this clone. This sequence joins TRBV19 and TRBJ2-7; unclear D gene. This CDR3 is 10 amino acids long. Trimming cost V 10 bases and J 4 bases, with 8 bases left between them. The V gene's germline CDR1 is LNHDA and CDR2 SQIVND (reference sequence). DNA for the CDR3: TGTGCCACCAAACAGTACGAGCAGTACTTC. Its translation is CATKQYEQYF.

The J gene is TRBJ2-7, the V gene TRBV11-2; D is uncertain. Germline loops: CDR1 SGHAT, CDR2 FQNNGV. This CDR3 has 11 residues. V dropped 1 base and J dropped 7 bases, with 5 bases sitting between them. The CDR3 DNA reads TGTGCCAGCAGCTTAGTGAGTGAGCAGTACTTC. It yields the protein CASSLVSEQYF.

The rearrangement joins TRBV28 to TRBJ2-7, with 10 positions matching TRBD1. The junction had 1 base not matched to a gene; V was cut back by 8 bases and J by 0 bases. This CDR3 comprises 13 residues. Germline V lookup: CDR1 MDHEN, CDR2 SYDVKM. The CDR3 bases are TGTGCCAGCGGGGACAGGGGCTCCTACGAGCAGTACTTC. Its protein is CASGDRGSYEQYF.

CDR3 loop: CASSLVAGAYTGELFF. CDR3 nucleotides: TGTGCCAGCAGCTTAGTAGCGGGGGCCTACACCGGGGAGCTGTTTTTT. J is TRBJ2-2 and V is TRBV11-2, with TRBD2 matching over 9 bases. Germline values: CDR1 SGHAT, CDR2 FQNNGV. CDR3 length: 16 residues. The V and J ends lost 1 base and 3 bases, in that order; junction bases with no gene match: 3.